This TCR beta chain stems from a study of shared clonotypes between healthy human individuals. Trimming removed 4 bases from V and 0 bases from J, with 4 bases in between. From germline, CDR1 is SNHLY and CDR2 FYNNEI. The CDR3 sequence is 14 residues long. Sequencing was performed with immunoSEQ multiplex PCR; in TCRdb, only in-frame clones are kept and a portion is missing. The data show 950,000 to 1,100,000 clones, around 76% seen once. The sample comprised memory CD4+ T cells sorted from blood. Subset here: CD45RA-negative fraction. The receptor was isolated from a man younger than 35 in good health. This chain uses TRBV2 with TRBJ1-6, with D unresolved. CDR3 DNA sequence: TGTGCCAGCAGTGCCGACTCCTATAATTCACCCCTCCACTTT. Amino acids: CASSADSYNSPLHF.